These 16 T cell receptor beta chains share one sample of origin, sequenced in a study of T cell repertoires in cytomegalovirus infection (dated by TCRdb to about 2019). For sequencing, an Illumina HiSeq 1500 was employed. TCRdb reran the public reads through fastp at Q25 and MiXCR, keeping productive beta chains. Merged by CDR3 protein, the rows form single entries marked with the most common genes and DNA. The sample has roughly 130,000 distinct CDR3 sequences on record, 7% to 9.5% of them singletons. The top ten clones comprise around a tenth of the sample. Sequenced input: PBMCs. All receptors come from a human donor in good health (CMV status not recorded). Some clones in this sample may be carry-over from other donors' samples.

This clonotype was seen only a few times. V and J are TRBV3-1 and TRBJ2-2, with TRBD1 matching 7 bases. The CDR3 covers 15 residues. Germline loops: CDR1 LGHDT, CDR2 YNNKEL (reference sequence). Trimming cost V 3 bases and J 7 bases; bases outside gene matches: 8. The CDR3 nucleotides are TGTGCCAGCAGCCACGGACAGGTGAAAAACGGGGAGCTGTTTTTT. Translation gives CASSHGQVKNGELFF.

The table lists this clonotype with many counts. The genes are TRBV19 and TRBJ2-1; D perhaps matches TRBD2 (5 bases). In germline, CDR1 is LNHDA, CDR2 SQIVND (reference sequence). Between the trimmed V and J ends, which lost 5 bases and 0 bases, there was a span of 14 bases. The CDR3 runs 16 residues. The CDR3 sequence: CASSASTGSSYNEQFF. CDR3 nucleotide sequence: TGTGCCAGTAGTGCCTCTACGGGGAGCTCCTACAATGAGCAGTTCTTC.

In its sample, this clonotype was seen many times. The rearrangement joins TRBV20-1 to TRBJ1-2; TRBD1 agrees at 7 bases. J lost 7 bases, V lost 6 bases, and 17 bases had no gene match. Germline V gene lookup returns CDR1 DFQATT and CDR2 SNEGSKA (reference sequence). CDR3 length: 15 residues. In DNA, the CDR3 is TGCAGTGCAAATCCCCGACAGGGCCCATCCAGTGGCTACACCTTC. Translation: CSANPRQGPSSGYTF.

This clonotype was found a few times. This chain links TRBV20-1 with TRBJ2-7, with 7 bases matching TRBD2. With V trimmed by 2 bases and J by 1 base, 2 bases remained unmatched. This CDR3 is built from 13 residues. CDR1 and CDR2 from the germline V gene are DFQATT and SNEGSKA (reference sequence). The CDR3, as DNA: TGCAGTGCTAGACAGGGAGGGTCCTACGAGCAGTACTTC. As protein: CSARQGGSYEQYF.

This clonotype has a count of ten or more. The chain couples TRBV6-5 to TRBJ1-1; D is unresolved. There are 16 residues in the CDR3. V was trimmed by 0 bases and J by 6 bases, leaving 17 bases between them. Germline lookup yields CDR1 MNHEY and CDR2 SVGAGI. CDR3 sequence reads: CASSYSKRFGSSEAFF. The CDR3 bases are TGTGCCAGCAGTTACTCGAAACGGTTTGGGAGCTCTGAAGCTTTCTTT.

The chain employs TRBV20-1 and TRBJ2-2; no firm D call. V was cut by 5 bases and J by 1 base, with 8 bases left in between. The V gene's germline CDR1 is DFQATT and CDR2 SNEGSKA (reference sequence). The CDR3 totals 13 residues. The CDR3 DNA reads TGCAGTGCTTCGGACGAGAACACCGGGGAGCTGTTTTTT. Residues: CSASDENTGELFF.

This clonotype was detected a few times. This sequence joins TRBV9 and TRBJ1-2, with D possibly TRBD1 on 5 matching bases. Germline CDR1 is SGDLS and CDR2 is YYNGEE. The CDR3 runs 15 residues. V lost 3 bases, J lost 2 bases, and 14 bases lay in between. The CDR3 sequence is CASSASKKGNYGYTF. DNA for the CDR3: TGTGCCAGCAGCGCATCTAAGAAGGGGAACTATGGCTACACCTTC.

The V call is TRBV4-1, the J call TRBJ2-3; the match to TRBD2 covers 11 bases. This CDR3 region has 15 residues. V lost 5 bases, J lost 6 bases, and 7 bases stayed unmatched. Germline values: CDR1 MGHRA, CDR2 YSYEKL. Written as DNA, the CDR3 is TGCGCCAGCAGCTCCCTAGCGGGGGGCGATGATACGCAGTATTTT. This codes for CASSSLAGGDDTQYF.

This clonotype has at least ten counts. The chain carries TRBV19 and TRBJ2-1; D is uncertain. Between the trimmed V and J ends, which lost 2 bases and 10 bases, there was a span of 6 bases. CDR3 size: 11 residues. Germline loops: CDR1 LNHDA, CDR2 SQIVND (reference sequence). CDR3 loop: CASSIIGEQFF. The CDR3 nucleotides are TGTGCCAGTAGTATAATCGGAGAGCAGTTCTTC. Variable domain in full (rest from reference TRBV19 and TRBJ2-1): DGGITQSPKYLFRKEGQNVTLSCEQNLNHDAMYWYRQDPGQGLRLIYYSQIVNDFQKGDIAEGYSVSREKKESFPLTVTSAQKNPTAFYLCASSIIGEQFFGPGTRLTVL.

The chain joins TRBV5-6 to TRBJ1-2; possibly TRBD1 for D (5 bases). Looked up from germline, CDR1 is SGHDT and CDR2 is YYEEEE. V lost 4 bases, J lost 4 bases, and 14 bases lay in between. This CDR3 comprises 14 residues. The CDR3 DNA sequence: TGTGCCAGCAGCCCCGGGGCGGAGGGCTATGGCTACACCTTC. Encoded protein: CASSPGAEGYGYTF.

This clonotype was seen at least ten times. The chain combines TRBV4-1 with TRBJ2-7; D is uncertain. The CDR3 runs 16 residues. Trimming took off 5 bases at V and 1 base at J, with 18 bases between the two ends. Germline loops: CDR1 MGHRA, CDR2 YSYEKL. The CDR3 DNA reads as TGCGCCAGCAGCATAGGGCTAGGAAAGGGATCCTACGAGCAGTACTTC. This encodes CASSIGLGKGSYEQYF.

This clonotype was detected many times. CDR3 bases: TGTGCCAGCAGCCCAGGGACTCCCAATGAGCAGTTCTTC. Translated: CASSPGTPNEQFF. The rearrangement joins TRBV7-2 to TRBJ2-1, with TRBD2 as a possible D gene (6 bases). Germline assignment: CDR1 SGHTA and CDR2 FQGNSA. The CDR3 loop spans 13 amino acids. The V end lost 5 bases, the J end lost 6 bases, and 11 bases lay between the germline ends.

With respect to this clonotype: The DNA is left out, because the CDR3 cannot be placed on it with certainty; the CDR3 is given as TCRdb lists it. V gene TRBV25-1 combines with J gene TRBJ1-3. The CDR3 spans 13 residues, counting both ends. Germline CDR1 and CDR2: MGHDK and SYGVNS. This chain's CDR3 is CASCPGSGNTIYF.

This clonotype turned up a few times. The gene calls are TRBV5-1 and TRBJ2-1; 7 bases match TRBD1. Trimming cost V 7 bases and J 4 bases; bases outside gene matches: 5. The CDR3 totals 13 residues. Looked up from germline, CDR1 is SGHRS and CDR2 is YFSETQ. CDR3 nucleotide sequence: TGCGCCAGCTGCCGGGACAGTTACAATGAGCAGTTCTTC. It yields the protein CASCRDSYNEQFF. The full variable domain, rest sourced from reference TRBV5-1 and TRBJ2-1, is KAGVTQTPRYLIKTRGQQVTLSCSPISGHRSVSWYQQTPGQGLQFLFEYFSETQRNKGNFPGRFSGRQFSNSRSEMNVSTLELGDSALYLCASCRDSYNEQFFGPGTRLTVL.

This clonotype was seen ten or more times. V is TRBV6-6 and J is TRBJ2-1, with no clear D. V lost 0 bases and J lost 7, with 10 bases in between. CDR3 length: 14 amino acids. Germline V CDR1 and CDR2: MNHNY, SVGAGI (reference sequence). The CDR3 spells CASSYSNTKNEQFF. CDR3 nucleotides: TGTGCCAGCAGTTACTCGAACACCAAAAATGAGCAGTTCTTC.

The V and J genes are TRBV29-1 and TRBJ2-7; 12 bases align to TRBD2. The junction had 13 bases not matched to a gene; V was cut back by 7 bases and J by 6 bases. Germline CDR1 reads SQVTM; CDR2 reads ANQGSEA. The CDR3 runs to 15 residues. This CDR3 is CSAATSGGPVGEQYF. The CDR3 DNA reads TGCAGCGCAGCAACTAGCGGGGGGCCCGTTGGCGAGCAGTACTTC.